What follows are 30 T cell receptor beta chains derived from one specimen sequenced in a study of blood T cell repertoires in COVID-19. The table came from immunoSEQ multiplex PCR; TCRdb's copy has only in-frame clones and leaves some out. The sample includes about 210,000 clones, around four fifths of them seen just once. Sequenced material: peripheral blood. Source of these receptors: a woman aged 40 to 50 with active or convalescent COVID-19.

This chain connects TRBV6-5 to TRBJ2-5, with a tentative D call TRBD1 (5 bases). The CDR3 consists of 15 residues. Between the trimmed V and J ends, which lost 8 bases and 1 base, there was a span of 17 bases. The germline V gene has CDR1 MNHEY and CDR2 SVGAGI. In nucleotides, the CDR3 is TGTGCCAGCGGGCGGACAAGTATTATCCAAGAGACCCAGTACTTC. This sequence encodes CASGRTSIIQETQYF.

In its sample, this clone was seen once. This rearrangement joins TRBV6-2 or TRBV6-3 to TRBJ2-1, with D possibly TRBD2 on 6 matching bases. The germline V gene encodes CDR1 MNHEY and CDR2 SVGEGT. V shed 5 bases and J shed 6 bases, with 14 bases lying between them. The CDR3 sequence is 14 residues long. The CDR3 coding sequence is TGTGCCAGCAGTGGCTGGGGAGGTGGCAATGAGCAGTTCTTC. It codes for CASSGWGGGNEQFF.

This rearrangement joins TRBV5-1 to TRBJ2-7; perhaps TRBD1 as D (5 bases). CDR1 is SGHRS and CDR2 is YFSETQ in the germline V gene. The CDR3 consists of 15 residues. V lost 1 base, J lost 6 bases, and 17 bases lay in between. Written as DNA, the CDR3 is TGCGCCAGCAGCTTGACGTCACATCTCCAGGGCGAGCAGTACTTC. This sequence encodes CASSLTSHLQGEQYF.

The chain links TRBV7-9 to TRBJ2-2; a possible D gene is TRBD1 (5 bases). V shed 1 base and J shed 5 bases, with 8 bases lying between them. In germline, CDR1 is SEHNR, CDR2 FQNEAQ (reference sequence). The CDR3 runs 14 residues. The CDR3 loop is CASSLVTGTGELFF. Here the CDR3 DNA reads TGTGCCAGCAGCTTAGTTACAGGAACCGGGGAGCTGTTTTTT. Looking up the rest from reference TRBV7-9 and TRBJ2-2 gives the full variable domain: DTGVSQNPRHKITKRGQNVTFRCDPISEHNRLYWYRQTLGQGPEFLTYFQNEAQLEKSRLLSDRFSAERPKGSFSTLEIQRTEQGDSAMYLCASSLVTGTGELFFGEGSRLTVL.

The chain links TRBV29-1 to TRBJ1-2, with TRBD1 matching over 8 bases. The J segment lost 7 bases and the V segment lost 3 bases, leaving 16 bases of the junction unmatched. Germline loops: CDR1 SQVTM, CDR2 ANQGSEA. CDR3 length: 16 amino acids. The CDR3 here is CSVDRGRMGGYGGYTF. CDR3 bases: TGCAGCGTTGACAGGGGGCGAATGGGGGGCTATGGTGGCTACACCTTC.

The chain combines TRBV11-2 with TRBJ2-5; D possibly corresponds to TRBD1 (7 bases). Germline V gene sequence: CDR1 SGHAT, CDR2 FQNNGV. The CDR3 length is 13 residues. V lost 7 bases and J 5 bases, leaving 14 bases between the germline ends. The CDR3 coding sequence is TGTGCCAGCAAGGCCGCAGGGGGGGAGACCCAGTACTTC. Its protein is CASKAAGGETQYF.

The rearrangement uses TRBV5-5 and TRBJ1-6; TRBD1 matches 7 bases. Trimming cost V 1 base and J 1 base; bases outside gene matches: 2. The CDR3 consists of 16 residues. Looked up from germline, CDR1 is SGHKS and CDR2 is YYEKEE (reference sequence). CDR3 DNA: TGTGCCAGCAGCTTGACAGGGGATTCCTATAATTCACCCCTCCACTTT. Its protein is CASSLTGDSYNSPLHF.

The table lists this clone with a few counts. This sequence joins TRBV11-2 and TRBJ1-2, with D perhaps TRBD1 (6 bases). V gave up 3 bases and J gave up 6 bases, with 11 bases separating them. This CDR3 contains 13 residues. The V gene's germline CDR1 is SGHAT and CDR2 FQNNGV. Here the CDR3 reads CASSFTGLDGYTF. In DNA, the CDR3 is TGTGCCAGCAGCTTTACAGGGTTGGATGGCTACACCTTC.

The chain joins TRBV2 to TRBJ1-3; TRBD1 agrees at 8 bases. V lost 4 bases, J lost 6 bases, and 8 bases stayed unmatched. Per germline, CDR1 SNHLY and CDR2 FYNNEI. The CDR3 is made up of 15 amino acids. The CDR3 here is CASSGIGTGSNTIYF. CDR3 in DNA: TGTGCCAGCAGTGGGATTGGGACAGGCTCAAACACCATATATTTT.

This rearrangement joins TRBV4-1 to TRBJ2-7; 7 positions match TRBD1. CDR1 is MGHRA, CDR2 YSYEKL, per germline. V lost 0 bases, J lost 4 bases, and 9 bases stayed unmatched. The CDR3 is made up of 16 amino acids. DNA for the CDR3: TGCGCCAGCAGCCAAGATGGGGCAGGGGGTCTATACGAGCAGTACTTC. It encodes CASSQDGAGGLYEQYF.

This chain joins TRBV12-5 and TRBJ2-7; a possible D gene is TRBD1 (6 bases). V gave up 4 bases and J gave up 5 bases, with 24 bases separating them. CDR1 LGHNT and CDR2 FRNRAP come from the germline V gene. The CDR3 length is 17 residues. This CDR3 reads CASGSVTGRELGNEQYF. CDR3 DNA: TGTGCTAGTGGTTCGGTTACAGGGAGAGAGCTCGGGAACGAGCAGTACTTC.

The V and J genes are TRBV7-2 and TRBJ2-1; 9 nucleotides agree with TRBD1. Germline V CDR1 and CDR2: SGHTA, FQGNSA. V was pared by 6 bases and J by 0 bases, with 6 bases of the junction left unmatched. This CDR3 comprises 16 residues. The CDR3 loop is CASRGTGGGSYNEQFF. CDR3 bases: TGTGCCAGCAGAGGTACAGGGGGCGGCTCCTACAATGAGCAGTTCTTC.

The V and J genes are TRBV6-2 or TRBV6-3 and TRBJ1-5; D might be TRBD1 (5 bases). The length of the CDR3 is 15 residues. V lost 2 bases, J lost 2 bases, and 10 bases lay in between. CDR1 and CDR2 from the germline V gene are MNHEY and SVGEGT. The CDR3 sequence: CASSYPGGGNQPQHF. As DNA, the CDR3 is TGTGCCAGCAGTTACCCGGGGGGGGGCAATCAGCCCCAGCATTTT.

The chain carries TRBV4-3 and TRBJ2-1, with a weak D call TRBD2 (6 bases). Germline loops: CDR1 LGHNA, CDR2 YSLEER. The CDR3 contains 14 residues. Trimming pared 3 bases from V and 8 bases from J, leaving 14 bases between. The CDR3 nucleotides read TGCGCCAGCAGCCAGTCGACTAGTTTCTATGAGCAGTTCTTC. Translation: CASSQSTSFYEQFF.

J is TRBJ2-2 and V is TRBV7-9; no clear D gene. In germline, CDR1 is SEHNR, CDR2 FQNEAQ (reference sequence). Trimming took off 3 bases at V and 1 base at J, with 9 bases between the two ends. The CDR3 sequence is 15 residues long. As DNA, the CDR3 is TGTGCCAGCAGCTTGAGCGACGGGAACACCGGGGAGCTGTTTTTT. This translates into CASSLSDGNTGELFF. Complete variable domain (other parts from reference TRBV7-9 and TRBJ2-2): DTGVSQNPRHKITKRGQNVTFRCDPISEHNRLYWYRQTLGQGPEFLTYFQNEAQLEKSRLLSDRFSAERPKGSFSTLEIQRTEQGDSAMYLCASSLSDGNTGELFFGEGSRLTVL.

The chain combines TRBV7-8 with TRBJ1-2; 8 nucleotides agree with TRBD1. The germline V gene encodes CDR1 SGHVS and CDR2 FQNEAQ. This CDR3 contains 16 residues. The V segment lost 4 bases and the J segment 5 bases; nucleotides outside the gene matches: 12. The CDR3 is CASSSTRTGRIYGYTF. DNA for the CDR3: TGTGCCAGCAGCTCAACGAGGACAGGGAGAATTTATGGCTACACCTTC.

The gene calls are TRBV6-2 or TRBV6-3 and TRBJ1-2; D may be TRBD1 (6 bases). V dropped 3 bases and J dropped 5 bases, with 10 bases sitting between them. Germline loops: CDR1 MNHEY, CDR2 SVGEGT. The CDR3 loop spans 13 amino acids. The CDR3 protein is CASSYGTTYGYTF. CDR3 in DNA: TGTGCCAGCAGTTATGGGACAACGTATGGCTACACCTTC.

This clone appeared once. The chain joins TRBV4-3 to TRBJ1-1; TRBD1 aligns across 9 bases. The CDR3 has 14 residues. From germline, CDR1 is LGHNA and CDR2 YSLEER. The ends lost 3 bases at V and 6 bases at J; junction bases unmatched: 5. CDR3 sequence: CASSHSGQGSEAFF. The CDR3 DNA reads TGCGCCAGCAGCCACTCGGGACAGGGCTCTGAAGCTTTCTTT.

J is TRBJ1-1 and V is TRBV9; no reliable D call. V dropped 3 bases and J dropped 1 base, with 7 bases sitting between them. The CDR3 length is 13 residues. CDR1 and CDR2 (germline): SGDLS, YYNGEE. The CDR3 bases are TGTGCCAGCAGCGCCATGTCGAACACTGAAGCTTTCTTT. Its translation is CASSAMSNTEAFF.

The V gene is TRBV25-1, the J gene TRBJ1-2; 7 positions agree with TRBD1. The V gene's germline CDR1 is MGHDK and CDR2 SYGVNS. The CDR3 covers 14 residues. Trimming at V came to 1 base and at J to 6 bases, leaving 5 bases not matched to a gene. CDR3 nucleotides: TGTGCCAGCAGTGAATTCTCAGGGGGTGATGGCTACACCTTC. Its protein product is CASSEFSGGDGYTF.

The chain links TRBV19 to TRBJ1-6, with 7 bases identical to TRBD1. The CDR3 covers 16 residues. Per the germline V gene, CDR1 is LNHDA and CDR2 is SQIVND (reference sequence). J was trimmed by 7 bases and V by 7 bases; bases with no gene match: 13. The CDR3: CASKPRRGGENSPLHF. The DNA for the CDR3 is TGTGCCAGTAAGCCCAGGAGAGGGGGCGAGAATTCACCCCTCCACTTT.

The gene calls are TRBV6-5 and TRBJ1-1, with D maybe TRBD1 (6 bases). The germline V gene has CDR1 MNHEY and CDR2 SVGAGI. This CDR3 is built from 13 residues. V dropped 6 bases and J dropped 1 base, with 9 bases sitting between them. The CDR3 DNA is TGTGCCAGCAGGATGGACAGGAACACTGAAGCTTTCTTT. Its protein product is CASRMDRNTEAFF.

The gene calls are TRBV5-6 and TRBJ1-1; no clear D gene. The germline V gene has CDR1 SGHDT and CDR2 YYEEEE. The CDR3 covers 13 residues. V was cut by 1 base and J by 3 bases, with 7 bases left in between. The CDR3 loop is CASSLWGDTEAFF. The CDR3 DNA is TGTGCCAGCAGCTTGTGGGGAGACACTGAAGCTTTCTTT.

This clone has only one observation. The chain is built from TRBV5-6 and TRBJ1-5; TRBD1 aligns across 9 bases. Germline lookup yields CDR1 SGHDT and CDR2 YYEEEE. The V and J ends lost 3 bases and 4 bases, in that order; junction bases with no gene match: 5. CDR3 length equals 15 residues. CDR3 DNA sequence: TGTGCCAGCAGCTACAGGGGGCAAGGAAATCAGCCCCAGCATTTT. It specifies CASSYRGQGNQPQHF.

This rearrangement joins TRBV11-2 to TRBJ1-1; no definite D call. Germline CDR1 is SGHAT and CDR2 is FQNNGV. The V gene lost 7 bases and the J gene lost 1 base, with 10 bases spanning the gap. The CDR3 consists of 13 residues. The CDR3: CASTKSGNTEAFF. The CDR3 DNA reads TGTGCCAGCACTAAAAGCGGGAACACTGAAGCTTTCTTT. Using reference TRBV11-2 and TRBJ1-1 for the parts outside the CDR3, the full variable domain is EAGVAQSPRYKIIEKRQSVAFWCNPISGHATLYWYQQILGQGPKLLIQFQNNGVVDDSQLPKDRFSAERLKGVDSTLKIQPAKLEDSAVYLCASTKSGNTEAFFGQGTRLTVV.

The chain recombines TRBV24-1 with TRBJ2-1, with 12 bases fitting TRBD2. The trim removed 3 bases at V and 6 bases at J, leaving 5 bases unmatched. The CDR3 totals 16 residues. Germline values: CDR1 KGHDR, CDR2 SFDVKD. The CDR3 coding sequence is TGTGCCACCAGTGATCCAGGACTAGCGGGAACCAATGAGCAGTTCTTC. Amino acid sequence: CATSDPGLAGTNEQFF.

The table lists this clone with a few counts. The rearrangement joins TRBV12-3 or TRBV12-4 to TRBJ2-1; D perhaps matches TRBD2 (6 bases). The V and J ends lost 5 bases and 5 bases respectively, with 10 bases between them. The CDR3 totals 13 residues. The CDR3 protein is CASSPRLDNEQFF. The DNA for the CDR3 is TGTGCCAGCAGTCCACGACTAGACAATGAGCAGTTCTTC.

The V gene is TRBV28, the J gene TRBJ1-2, with 7 bases fitting TRBD1. Germline V CDR1 and CDR2: MDHEN, SYDVKM. There are 12 residues in the CDR3. The V and J ends lost 5 bases and 4 bases, in that order; junction bases with no gene match: 1. CDR3 amino acids: CASSAGGYGYTF. CDR3 in DNA: TGTGCCAGCAGTGCAGGGGGCTATGGCTACACCTTC.

This clone showed up just once. V gene TRBV19 combines with J gene TRBJ2-7; 8 bases are a match to TRBD1. The CDR3 runs to 15 residues. Germline V gene lookup returns CDR1 LNHDA and CDR2 SQIVND (reference sequence). Trimming at V came to 6 bases and at J to 1 base, leaving 8 bases not matched to a gene. The CDR3 spells CASSPGGGVSYEQYF. In DNA, the CDR3 is TGTGCCAGTAGCCCAGGGGGCGGGGTATCCTACGAGCAGTACTTC.

This clone was seen only a few times. This rearrangement joins TRBV7-9 to TRBJ1-5; D is possibly TRBD1 (6 bases). The germline CDR1 and CDR2 sequences are SEHNR and FQNEAQ (reference sequence). The ends were cut back, 4 bases at V and 2 bases at J, with 21 bases in the middle. The length of the CDR3 is 18 residues. CDR3 nucleotides: TGTGCCAGCAGCTGGACACAGGGATCTATGGTGGGCAATCAGCCCCAGCATTTT. This sequence encodes CASSWTQGSMVGNQPQHF.